This TCR beta chain was found in a study of shared clonotypes between healthy human individuals (dated by TCRdb to 2018 to 2021). For the study in its entirety: A couple of women and a few men aged 18 to 49 years were included in the cohort. For each donor, CD4 naive and CD4 memory were each run on three plates, CD8 naive on two plates, and CD8 memory on one plate. Blood TCR repertoires of a handful of healthy adults were deeply sequenced to estimate repertoire size and the extent of clonotype sharing between individuals. Per donor, leukapheresis produced somewhere between about 0.9 and 10 billion PBMCs. Different laboratories and diverse techniques were used to prepare libraries and sequence TCR repertoires, to increase sequencing depth and limit assay-specific biases. The investigation overall reported the following: When four donors were compared, the shared fraction of clonotypes was about 5% for naive CD4, around 4% for naive CD8, roughly 2.3% for memory CD4, and 0.4% for memory CD8. Pairwise subsampling led to the expectation that sequencing depth would affect the degree of clonotype sharing among donors. Because the study included a small number of donors, the genetic and exposure-history diversity represented was limited. Incomplete sequencing was indicated by rarefaction of sorted-subset datasets, despite the large sequencing depth. Naive subsets generally had larger estimated clonotype richness than memory subsets. Only blood was sampled, and tissue TCR repertoires likely differ from those in blood. Compared with non-shared clonotypes, the clonotypes found in all four sorted-subset donors had higher generation probabilities.

Using the deep immunoSEQ assay, multiplex PCR amplified TCR CDR3 regions from genomic DNA. Genomic DNA extracted from each cell subset was distributed evenly over all wells of several immunoSEQ 96-well plates, and each plate served as one replicate. Each replicate PCR for sorted subsets received approximately 220 ng genomic DNA, equal to tens of thousands of T cell genomes. Purified libraries were quantified with a Qubit 3.0 fluorometer, sized on a Bioanalyzer 2100, and re-quantified with the KAPA Library Quantification kit. A separate single-read 150-cycle Illumina NextSeq 550 flow cell was used to sequence each immunoSEQ 96-well plate. Under the source paper's analysis protocol: Because only junctional sequences without quality scores were contained in the immunoSEQ output, filtering matching that applied to full-length reads could not be performed. Sequences were annotated with PyIR, a Python wrapper for IgBLAST v1.9, and V/J genes and CDR3 were assigned using IMGT germline references. Reads were filtered out if the reads had weak V/J assignments (E-value above 1e-6), no CDR3, stop codons, out-of-frame junctions, or ambiguous translated residues. A V3J clonotype was defined by an identical inferred V gene, J gene, and CDR3 amino acid sequence. The percentage overlap between two repertoires was calculated by dividing the number of shared unique clonotypes by the size of the smaller repertoire. Richness of each repertoire was evaluated using RTK rarefaction, the Chao1 estimator, and Recon v2.1 estimates of unobserved clonotypes. For all TCRbeta clonotypes obtained by the gDNA method from a few donors, generation probabilities were computed with OLGA. This is the immuneACCESS table as TCRdb keeps it, with only in-frame sequences that have V and J called. A part of the clones is gone; compared with another copy, unresolved V genes explain less than half, and the rest is unexplained. The D gene and trimming were derived from the DNA, and the V and J assignments and clone size from that table. Present in this sample are millions of clones, over 85% of which were seen just once. The ten largest account for roughly 1% of the sample.

Turning to this clone: The target of this receptor is not known. No base qualities exist here, and no much larger clone lies one base off it. This sample includes further DNA sequences coding for the same CDR3.

V drops 2 bases and J drops 1 base, leaving 9 bases in between. The CDR3 starts with the cysteine, ends with the phenylalanine, and has 14 residues. Only the CDR3 region is kept as DNA, spanning 42 bases read in frame from base 1. CDR1 and CDR2, looked up from the germline V gene, are MGHRA and YSYEKL. CD8 naive samples were obtained by positive selection for CCR7 among CD45RO-negative cells, yielding a CD45RA+CCR7+ population from which TemRA cells were excluded. The donors were healthy, HIV-negative adults who had no recently reported acute infections or vaccinations. All donors were Caucasian adults living in Nashville, Tennessee, USA. Blood was collected by leukapheresis, and PBMCs were isolated by Ficoll-Histopaque density gradient centrifugation and then cryopreserved in liquid nitrogen vapor phase. Analytical flow cytometry was used to check the purity and quantity of every magnetically sorted T cell population. From each sorted fraction, genomic DNA was isolated and quantified by UV absorbance on a Nanodrop 2000c.

The sample comprised naive CD8+ T cells sorted from blood. The cell subset or site label on this specimen signifies: CD45RA+CCR7+. The sequence is built from TRBV4-1 and TRBJ2-7, with the D gene not clear enough to name. The clonotype was recovered from a man aged 18 to 35 in good health. This receptor carries the CDR3 CASSQIPESYEQYF. The base sequence is TGCGCCAGCAGCCAAATCCCAGAGTCCTACGAGCAGTACTTC.